The 6 T cell receptor beta chains listed next were all sequenced from one sample in a study of blood T cell repertoires in COVID-19. Libraries were prepared by immunoSEQ multiplex PCR; TCRdb keeps only in-frame clonotypes and omits some of them. The sample holds about 140,000 clones, 75% to 85% seen once. Sequenced: peripheral blood. These receptors all come from an elderly woman with acute or convalescent COVID-19.

This clone was recorded only once. The V gene is TRBV3-1 (or the pseudogene TRBV3-2), the J gene TRBJ1-2; TRBD1 might be the D (5 bases). The CDR3 extends over 14 amino acids. V lost 0 bases, J lost 4 bases, and 9 bases lay in between. The germline V gene encodes CDR1 LGHDT and CDR2 YNNKEL (reference sequence). Here the CDR3 DNA reads TGTGCCAGCAGCCAAGATGCGACAGTCTATGGCTACACCTTC. As protein: CASSQDATVYGYTF.

The chain joins TRBV7-9 to TRBJ2-3, with D perhaps matching TRBD2 (5 bases). The ends were cut back, 5 bases at V and 2 bases at J, with 14 bases in the middle. Germline V gene data show CDR1 as SEHNR and CDR2 as FQNEAQ (reference sequence). The CDR3 runs 15 residues. The DNA for the CDR3 is TGTGCCAGCAGCCCTGGACTGGCTAACACAGATACGCAGTATTTT. Protein: CASSPGLANTDTQYF. The complete variable domain, with remaining parts taken from reference TRBV7-9 and TRBJ2-3, reads DTGVSQNPRHKITKRGQNVTFRCDPISEHNRLYWYRQTLGQGPEFLTYFQNEAQLEKSRLLSDRFSAERPKGSFSTLEIQRTEQGDSAMYLCASSPGLANTDTQYFGPGTRLTVL.

With respect to this clone: Mismatch with germline at one junction end may stem from a read error. This chain links TRBV24-1 with TRBJ2-2; 11 bases align to TRBD2. There are 16 residues in the CDR3. Germline CDR1 reads KGHDR; CDR2 reads SFDVKD. In DNA form, the CDR3 reads TGTGCCACCAGTGAAAGTAGCGGGAGGGCCACCGAGGAGCTGTTTTTT. Its protein is CATSESSGRATEELFF.

V is TRBV6-1 and J is TRBJ2-3; 9 bases align to TRBD2. This CDR3 spans 16 amino acids. V trimming: 3 bases; J trimming: 2 bases; junction bases outside the gene matches: 6. From germline, CDR1 is MNHNS and CDR2 SASEGT. For the CDR3, the DNA is TGTGCCAGCAGTGAGATCTTAGCGGGAGCCACAGATACGCAGTATTTT. As protein: CASSEILAGATDTQYF.

The chain carries TRBV27 and TRBJ2-3, with TRBD1 as a possible D gene (5 bases). V was pared by 3 bases and J by 5 bases, with 9 bases between. The CDR3 consists of 13 residues. Germline assignment: CDR1 MNHEY and CDR2 SMNVEV (reference sequence). This chain's CDR3 is CASSFLTGDTQYF. The CDR3 nucleotides are TGTGCCAGCAGTTTTCTAACAGGAGATACGCAGTATTTT.

The rearrangement joins TRBV27 to TRBJ1-2; D gene ambiguous. V was trimmed by 5 bases and J by 8 bases, leaving 12 bases between them. Germline CDR1 and CDR2: MNHEY and SMNVEV (reference sequence). The CDR3 is made up of 12 amino acids. As DNA, the CDR3 is TGTGCCAGCAGTATGTCGGGGTGGGGCTACACCTTC. Its translation is CASSMSGWGYTF.